Below, 20 T cell receptor beta chains from the same sample are listed, as sequenced in a study of regulatory T cells in long-lasting Graves disease. The time point denotes: newly diagnosed GD, antithyroid drugs for less than 3 months. With RNA extracted from PBMCs as input, the TCR library was made. The authors built TCR beta libraries using iRepertoire HTBI primers and Arm-PCR of CDR3 regions. One entry per CDR3 protein results from TCRdb running MiXCR on the multiplex PCR reads. This table holds about 330,000 distinct CDR3 sequences, roughly 17% found once. The same data also went into a second study, on T cells in Graves' hyperthyroidism and ophthalmopathy.

The sample was peripheral blood mononuclear cells (PBMCs), taken at new diagnosis, from a patient treated with antithyroid drugs. Receptors were obtained from a woman under 30 with Graves disease.

The chain carries TRBV20-1 and TRBJ2-7; D is perhaps TRBD1 (5 bases). The V end lost 7 bases, the J end lost 5 bases, and 15 bases lay between the germline ends. Germline CDR1 DFQATT, CDR2 SNEGSKA (reference sequence). This CDR3 has 12 residues. The DNA of the CDR3 is TGCAGTGTTTGGCAGGGTAACGACGAGCAGTACTTC. Amino acid sequence: CSVWQGNDEQYF.

There are many counts of this clonotype. This rearrangement joins TRBV12-3 or TRBV12-4 to TRBJ2-3; 11 nucleotides agree with TRBD2. V gave up 5 bases and J gave up 2 bases; unmatched junction bases: 3. The CDR3 sequence is 15 residues long. CDR3 sequence: CASSPSGRLTDTQYF. CDR3 in DNA: TGTGCCAGCAGTCCTAGCGGGAGGCTCACAGATACGCAGTATTTT.

The V and J genes are TRBV11-2 and TRBJ2-2; D remains unclear. Germline loops: CDR1 SGHAT, CDR2 FQNNGV. There are 13 residues in the CDR3. Trimming shortened V by 1 base and J by 6 bases, and 6 bases separated the two germline ends. CDR3: CASSLGSPGELFF. In nucleotides, the CDR3 is TGTGCCAGCAGCTTAGGGTCTCCCGGGGAGCTGTTTTTT.

This clonotype was counted at least ten times. The V gene is TRBV15, the J gene TRBJ2-3; 7 nucleotides match TRBD2. V trimming: 8 bases; J trimming: 2 bases; junction bases outside the gene matches: 10. The germline V gene encodes CDR1 LNHNV and CDR2 YYDKDF (reference sequence). The CDR3 runs 15 residues. CDR3 amino acids: CATAPGGGTTDTQYF. Here the CDR3 DNA reads TGTGCCACCGCGCCGGGGGGAGGCACCACAGATACGCAGTATTTT.

This clonotype was seen at least ten times. The rearrangement joins TRBV28 to TRBJ2-7, with 9 positions matching TRBD1. The ends lost 5 bases at V and 5 bases at J; junction bases unmatched: 13. Germline loops: CDR1 MDHEN, CDR2 SYDVKM. The CDR3 is made up of 16 amino acids. CDR3 in DNA: TGTGCCAGCAGTCCCGAAGTAGGGACAGGGAGCCACGAGCAGTACTTC. It yields the protein CASSPEVGTGSHEQYF.

Worth noting for this clonotype: A much larger clone differs by one base, so this may be a read error. The chain has TRBV30 and TRBJ2-5; D gene uncertain. V was cut by 5 bases and J by 2 bases, with 15 bases left in between. The CDR3 loop spans 14 amino acids. Germline V lookup: CDR1 GTSNPN, CDR2 SVGIG (reference sequence). The CDR3 reads CAWGVGLVQETQYF. Written as DNA, the CDR3 is TGTGCCTGGGGGGTGGGGTTGGTGCAAGAGACCCAGTACTTC.

This clonotype occurred many times. The chain links TRBV30 to TRBJ2-2; D might be TRBD1 (6 bases). Germline V gene data show CDR1 as GTSNPN and CDR2 as SVGIG (reference sequence). Trimming pared 5 bases from V and 6 bases from J, leaving 7 bases between. CDR3 length equals 11 residues. Here the CDR3 reads CAWAGAGELFF. The CDR3 DNA reads as TGTGCCTGGGCAGGGGCCGGGGAGCTGTTTTTT.

This rearrangement joins TRBV7-9 to TRBJ2-5; 9 positions match TRBD1. V shed 3 bases, J shed 5 bases, and the junction held 7 bases outside the gene matches. The CDR3 contains 15 residues. Germline V lookup: CDR1 SEHNR, CDR2 FQNEAQ (reference sequence). CDR3 residues: CASSLQGQGGETQYF. CDR3 coding DNA: TGTGCCAGCAGCTTGCAGGGACAGGGTGGGGAGACCCAGTACTTC.

This clonotype was seen at least ten times. V usage is TRBV5-1 and J usage is TRBJ2-5; D remains unclear. There are 14 residues in the CDR3. Trimming cost V 4 bases and J 4 bases, with 14 bases left between them. Germline-derived CDR1 and CDR2 are SGHRS and YFSETQ. CDR3 protein: CASSVNLGTETQYF. The CDR3 DNA follows: TGCGCCAGCAGCGTCAATTTGGGTACAGAGACCCAGTACTTC. The variable domain in full, with the rest retrieved from reference TRBV5-1 and TRBJ2-5, is KAGVTQTPRYLIKTRGQQVTLSCSPISGHRSVSWYQQTPGQGLQFLFEYFSETQRNKGNFPGRFSGRQFSNSRSEMNVSTLELGDSALYLCASSVNLGTETQYFGPGTRLLVL.

This clonotype appeared a single time. This chain uses TRBV5-1 with TRBJ2-5, with 7 bases lining up with TRBD2. V was clipped by 6 bases and J by 0 bases; unmatched bases: 11. CDR1 is SGHRS, CDR2 YFSETQ, per germline. CDR3 length: 16 residues. The DNA for the CDR3 is TGCGCCAGCACCCGGGGGGAGCGAGAGTACCAAGAGACCCAGTACTTC. Protein sequence: CASTRGEREYQETQYF.

The chain joins TRBV7-9 to TRBJ2-3; TRBD2 aligns across 8 bases. V trimming: 0 bases; J trimming: 5 bases; junction bases outside the gene matches: 19. The CDR3 contains 20 residues. Germline CDR1 and CDR2: SEHNR and FQNEAQ (reference sequence). The CDR3 nucleotides read TGTGCCAGCAGCTTAGCGGCCCCCACAGCGGGGGAGCCTAAAGAAGATACGCAGTATTTT. Translated, it gives CASSLAAPTAGEPKEDTQYF.

This chain joins TRBV19 and TRBJ2-1; 8 bases are a match to TRBD2. V was pared by 5 bases and J by 5 bases, with 11 bases of the junction left unmatched. Germline CDR1 LNHDA, CDR2 SQIVND (reference sequence). This CDR3 region has 16 residues. The CDR3 region has the DNA TGTGCCAGTAGTGCCCGGCTGGCGGGAGGTAACAATGAGCAGTTCTTC. Residues: CASSARLAGGNNEQFF.

In this sample, this clonotype turned up many times. CDR3 region: CASTLVGNSYEQYF. Here the CDR3 DNA reads TGTGCCAGCACCCTCGTAGGGAACTCCTACGAGCAGTACTTC. V usage is TRBV28 and J usage is TRBJ2-7; no definite D call. The V gene's germline CDR1 is MDHEN and CDR2 SYDVKM. The CDR3 length is 14 residues. V was pared by 7 bases and J by 0 bases, with 13 bases between.

As to this clonotype: This may come from a read error, since a much larger clone is one base off. The J gene is TRBJ1-1, the V gene TRBV6-1; a weak D match, TRBD1 (5 bases). The CDR3 runs 11 residues. Germline V gene sequence: CDR1 MNHNS, CDR2 SASEGT. The chain's CDR3 is CASSERGGASF. DNA of the CDR3: TGTGCCAGCAGTGAACGGGGTGGGGCTTCCTTT.

This clonotype showed up many times. This chain uses TRBV6-1 with TRBJ2-5; no reliable D call. The CDR3 sequence is 15 residues long. The ends were cut back, 3 bases at V and 1 base at J, with 12 bases in the middle. Germline lookup yields CDR1 MNHNS and CDR2 SASEGT. The CDR3 is CASSEADQFQETQYF. CDR3 coding DNA: TGTGCCAGCAGTGAGGCCGACCAATTCCAAGAGACCCAGTACTTC.

This clonotype was detected a few times. CDR3 DNA sequence: TGTGCCACATCGGGACCCTCAAACACTGAAGCTTTCTTT. This gives the protein CATSGPSNTEAFF. This chain connects TRBV15 to TRBJ1-1; a weak D match, TRBD1 (5 bases). This CDR3 spans 13 amino acids. V dropped 9 bases and J dropped 2 bases, with 13 bases sitting between them. Germline values: CDR1 LNHNV, CDR2 YYDKDF (reference sequence).

This clonotype was picked up many times. The chain combines TRBV7-3 with TRBJ2-2, with 9 nucleotides matching TRBD2. The junction had 4 bases not matched to a gene; V was cut back by 6 bases and J by 2 bases. The CDR3 runs to 15 residues. CDR1 SGHTA and CDR2 FQGTGA come from the germline V gene. CDR3 loop: CASRMTSGNTGELFF. The CDR3 coding sequence is TGTGCCAGCAGAATGACTAGCGGCAACACCGGGGAGCTGTTTTTT.

The gene calls are TRBV20-1 and TRBJ2-7; 10 bases line up with TRBD2. The V and J ends lost 6 bases and 1 base, in that order; junction bases with no gene match: 9. This CDR3 region has 15 residues. Per germline, CDR1 DFQATT and CDR2 SNEGSKA (reference sequence). CDR3 nucleotide sequence: TGCAGTGCAGAAAAGCGGGAGGGGGGGTCCTACGAGCAGTACTTC. This encodes CSAEKREGGSYEQYF.

CDR3 sequence reads: CATGQQNQPQHF. CDR3 bases: TGTGCCACGGGACAGCAAAATCAGCCCCAGCATTTT. This chain links TRBV27 with TRBJ1-5; TRBD1 agrees at 7 bases. This CDR3 has 12 amino acids. V was clipped by 10 bases and J by 4 bases; unmatched bases: 4. The germline V gene has CDR1 MNHEY and CDR2 SMNVEV (reference sequence).

Written as DNA, the CDR3 is TGTGCCAGCAGCCAAGAGCTCCGGGGACTAGCGGGTACAGATACGCAGTATTTT. It encodes CASSQELRGLAGTDTQYF. This rearrangement joins TRBV3-1 to TRBJ2-3, with 12 bases fitting TRBD2. CDR1 and CDR2 (germline): LGHDT, YNNKEL (reference sequence). V lost 0 bases to trimming and J lost 3 bases; unmatched junction nucleotides: 7. The CDR3 covers 18 residues.